The TCR beta chain described here comes from a study of identical twins. This clonotype has only a few counts. V was trimmed by 3 bases and J by 5 bases, leaving 16 bases between them. The CDR3 is 15 residues long. The V gene's germline CDR1 is SGHDN and CDR2 FVKESK. Every sampled donor was Caucasian and healthy. TCRdb re-called the 5' RACE reads through MiXCR, storing one row per CDR3 protein. The sample lists some 1,600,000 distinct CDR3 sequences; less than 40% were seen once. The specimen was cord blood. This TCR came from a newborn girl in good health. The chain has TRBV14 and TRBJ1-1; weak D call: TRBD1 (6 bases). CDR3 coding DNA: TGTGCCAGCAGCCAGATGAGGGGGGTTGAGACTGAAGCTTTCTTT. Residues: CASSQMRGVETEAFF.